The 18 T cell receptor beta chains below were found in one sample sequenced in a study of control samples from healthy donors and cancer patients. TCRdb's copy holds only in-frame clones and misses some; the assay was immunoSEQ multiplex PCR. This table has some 130,000 clones, roughly 90% appearing once. The specimen sequenced was blood. These TCRs come from a man aged 18 to 30 in good health.

The V call is TRBV28, the J call TRBJ2-5; 12 nucleotides align to TRBD2. Germline V gives CDR1 MDHEN, CDR2 SYDVKM. With V trimmed by 6 bases and J by 5 bases, 10 bases remained unmatched. The CDR3 consists of 16 residues. The DNA for the CDR3 is TGTGCCAGCAGATCCCTAGCGGGGGGGCCGTGGGAGACCCAGTACTTC. The encoded protein is CASRSLAGGPWETQYF.

This chain uses TRBV6-1 with TRBJ2-5; 16 bases are a match to TRBD2. The CDR3 extends over 19 amino acids. V trimming: 4 bases; J trimming: 4 bases; junction bases outside the gene matches: 12. Germline loops: CDR1 MNHNS, CDR2 SASEGT. CDR3: CASSANIPGLAGGRETQYF. In nucleotides, the CDR3 is TGTGCCAGCAGTGCCAACATACCGGGACTAGCGGGGGGGCGAGAGACCCAGTACTTC.

This chain links TRBV6-5 with TRBJ1-2; D unresolved. Germline-derived CDR1 and CDR2 are MNHEY and SVGAGI. The CDR3 loop spans 16 amino acids. V lost 0 bases, J lost 5 bases, and 16 bases lay in between. CDR3 sequence: CASSYSSSPGGYGYTF. The CDR3 DNA is TGTGCCAGCAGTTACTCGTCCTCACCGGGAGGATATGGCTACACCTTC.

The table lists this clone with a few counts. V and J are TRBV27 and TRBJ2-7; D unclear. The CDR3 covers 12 residues. The V and J ends lost 2 bases and 9 bases respectively, with 11 bases between them. Germline V gene sequence: CDR1 MNHEY, CDR2 SMNVEV (reference sequence). The CDR3 is CASSLNQNRQYF. DNA of the CDR3: TGTGCCAGCAGTTTAAACCAGAACCGGCAGTACTTC.

This chain connects TRBV4-1 to TRBJ2-1; either TRBD1 or TRBD2 may fit D (5 bases each). The CDR3 has 16 amino acids. Trimming cost V 2 bases and J 5 bases, with 16 bases left between them. CDR1 MGHRA and CDR2 YSYEKL come from the germline V gene. DNA of the CDR3: TGCGCCAGCAGCCAAATATGGGGGATAAGGGACAATGAGCAGTTCTTC. Translated, it gives CASSQIWGIRDNEQFF.

The genes are TRBV9 and TRBJ1-1; no definite D call. The CDR3 runs 14 residues. CDR1 is SGDLS, CDR2 YYNGEE, per germline. Trimming cost V 0 bases and J 1 base, with 7 bases left between them. For the CDR3, the DNA is TGTGCCAGCAGCGTAGCCCCCAAGAACACTGAAGCTTTCTTT. Its protein product is CASSVAPKNTEAFF. Supplemented by reference TRBV9 and TRBJ1-1, the full variable domain reads DSGVTQTPKHLITATGQRVTLRCSPRSGDLSVYWYQQSLDQGLQFLIQYYNGEERAKGNILERFSAQQFPDLHSELNLSSLELGDSALYFCASSVAPKNTEAFFGQGTRLTVV.

The genes are TRBV4-2 and TRBJ1-3; D may be TRBD1 (6 bases). The CDR3 is 19 amino acids. Germline CDR1 and CDR2: LGHNA and YNFKEQ. Trimming left V 0 bases short and J 0 bases short, with 18 bases between. Here the CDR3 DNA reads TGTGCCAGCAGCCAAGAAGGGGGGCTCGGACTCGGCTCTGGAAACACCATATATTTT. Amino acids: CASSQEGGLGLGSGNTIYF.

This clone was seen just once. Mismatch with germline at one junction end may stem from a read error. The CDR3 sequence is CAGSYSGSQNEQFF. CDR3 sequence (DNA): TGTGCCGGCAGTTACTCTGGGTCCCAGAATGAGCAGTTCTTC. V usage is TRBV6-2 or TRBV6-3 and J usage is TRBJ2-1; no reliable D call. Germline V CDR1 and CDR2: MNHEY, SVGEGT. This CDR3 region has 14 residues.

Only a few counts were recorded for this clone. The chain links TRBV19 to TRBJ2-3; 9 bases are shared with TRBD1. Germline V gives CDR1 LNHDA, CDR2 SQIVND (reference sequence). CDR3 length equals 15 residues. Losses at the gene ends were 2 bases for V and 4 bases for J; bases not matched to a gene: 4. The CDR3 DNA is TGTGCCAGTAGTATAACAGGGGGCGGCCCAGATACGCAGTATTTT. Residues: CASSITGGGPDTQYF.

V usage is TRBV28 and J usage is TRBJ2-7; D remains unclear. CDR1 and CDR2 from the germline V gene are MDHEN and SYDVKM. Trimming took 2 bases from V and 2 from J, leaving 4 bases between them. The CDR3 is 12 residues long. CDR3 DNA: TGTGCCAGCAGTTTACTCCCCTACGAGCAGTACTTC. Encoded protein: CASSLLPYEQYF. Full variable domain (outside the CDR3, taken from reference TRBV28 and TRBJ2-7): DVKVTQSSRYLVKRTGEKVFLECVQDMDHENMFWYRQDPGLGLRLIYFSYDVKMKEKGDIPEGYSVSREKKERFSLILESASTNQTSMYLCASSLLPYEQYFGPGTRLTVT.

This chain links TRBV5-4 with TRBJ2-5; D possibly corresponds to TRBD1 (5 bases). The ends were cut back, 4 bases at V and 6 bases at J, with 19 bases in the middle. Germline V gene sequence: CDR1 SGHNT, CDR2 YYREEE (reference sequence). The CDR3 extends over 15 amino acids. DNA for the CDR3: TGTGCCAGCAGCCGTGGTGGGGCAGGGCCACAGACCCAGTACTTC. It codes for CASSRGGAGPQTQYF. Based on the CDR3 plus reference TRBV5-4 and TRBJ2-5, the full variable domain is ETGVTQSPTHLIKTRGQQVTLRCSSQSGHNTVSWYQQALGQGPQFIFQYYREEENGRGNFPPRFSGLQFPNYSSELNVNALELDDSALYLCASSRGGAGPQTQYFGPGTRLLVL.

The chain employs TRBV6-5 and TRBJ1-1; tentatively, D is TRBD1 (5 bases). Trimming stripped 7 bases from V and 4 bases from J, with 7 bases between. The CDR3 sequence is 11 residues long. Looked up from germline, CDR1 is MNHEY and CDR2 is SVGAGI. The CDR3 loop reads CASTGGTEAFF. The CDR3 coding sequence is TGTGCCAGCACCGGGGGCACTGAAGCTTTCTTT.

The chain couples TRBV2 to TRBJ2-5, with TRBD2 as a possible D gene (6 bases). V dropped 7 bases and J dropped 3 bases, with 15 bases sitting between them. CDR1 is SNHLY and CDR2 is FYNNEI in the germline V gene. The CDR3 is made up of 14 amino acids. The DNA of the CDR3 is TGTGCCAGCACAGGAGGGGTCCCAAAAGAGACCCAGTACTTC. It codes for CASTGGVPKETQYF.

The gene calls are TRBV28 and TRBJ1-3; TRBD1 aligns across 12 bases. Germline V gene sequence: CDR1 MDHEN, CDR2 SYDVKM. The V and J ends lost 5 bases and 1 base, in that order; junction bases with no gene match: 6. CDR3 length: 17 residues. The CDR3 DNA reads as TGTGCCAGCAGTACACCGGGACAGGGGGCATCTGGAAACACCATATATTTT. It is translated as CASSTPGQGASGNTIYF.

This clone has just one count. The chain has TRBV6-1 and TRBJ1-3; tentatively, D is TRBD1 (6 bases). CDR1 and CDR2 (germline): MNHNS, SASEGT. Trimming stripped 0 bases from V and 0 bases from J, with 9 bases between. The CDR3 extends over 16 amino acids. CDR3 coding DNA: TGTGCCAGCAGTGAAGCGGGACACAGCTCTGGAAACACCATATATTTT. This sequence encodes CASSEAGHSSGNTIYF.

The chain employs TRBV2 and TRBJ1-2; 9 bases align to TRBD1. The V gene end was trimmed by 6 bases and the J gene end by 8 bases; junction bases not matched to a gene: 7. CDR1 is SNHLY, CDR2 FYNNEI, per germline. CDR3 length: 13 amino acids. CDR3 loop: CASRLEGTGGYTF. The CDR3 region has the DNA TGTGCCAGCAGGTTGGAGGGGACAGGGGGCTACACCTTC.

This sequence joins TRBV12-3 or TRBV12-4 and TRBJ2-5, with D possibly TRBD2 on 6 matching bases. V was trimmed by 3 bases and J by 8 bases, leaving 13 bases between them. This CDR3 has 13 residues. The DNA of the CDR3 is TGTGCCAGCAGTTTTAGGGAGGTGGTTACCCAGTACTTC. This encodes CASSFREVVTQYF.

This chain uses TRBV6-6 with TRBJ2-3, with TRBD2 matching over 13 bases. J lost 4 bases, V lost 3 bases, and 4 bases had no gene match. CDR1 and CDR2 (germline): MNHNY, SVGAGI (reference sequence). There are 16 residues in the CDR3. CDR3 residues: CASSYAGTSGADTQYF. The CDR3 DNA reads TGTGCCAGCAGTTATGCCGGGACTAGCGGGGCAGATACGCAGTATTTT.